This record concerns one T cell receptor beta chain sequence. Profiling relied on immunoSEQ multiplex PCR, and the TCRdb table lists in-frame clones only, not all of them. The sample holds approximately 320,000 clones, almost 85% seen once. These data belong to a study of blood T cell repertoires in COVID-19. CDR1 and CDR2 from the germline V gene are SGHVS and FQNEAQ. This CDR3 spans 18 amino acids. The J segment lost 4 bases and the V segment lost 5 bases, leaving 14 bases of the junction unmatched. Sequencing was carried out using peripheral blood. This TCR was sampled from a human donor in a cohort sampled during active COVID-19. This sequence joins TRBV7-8 and TRBJ2-6; 7 bases are a match to TRBD1. CDR3 sequence (DNA): TGTGCCAGCAGCCGACCTAACAGGGGATTGGAAGGGGCCAACGTCCTGACTTTC. This translates into CASSRPNRGLEGANVLTF.